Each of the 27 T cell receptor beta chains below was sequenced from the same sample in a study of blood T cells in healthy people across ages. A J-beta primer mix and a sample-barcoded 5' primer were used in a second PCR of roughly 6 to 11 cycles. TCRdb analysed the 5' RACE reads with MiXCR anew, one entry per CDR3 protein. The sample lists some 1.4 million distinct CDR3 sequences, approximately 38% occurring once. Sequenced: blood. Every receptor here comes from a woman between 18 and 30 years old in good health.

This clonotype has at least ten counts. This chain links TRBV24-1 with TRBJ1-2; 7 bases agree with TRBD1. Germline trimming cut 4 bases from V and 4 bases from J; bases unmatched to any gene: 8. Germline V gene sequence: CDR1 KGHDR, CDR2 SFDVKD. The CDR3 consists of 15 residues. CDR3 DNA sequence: TGTGCCACCAGTGACACAGGGGATATGGGCTATGGCTACACCTTC. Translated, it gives CATSDTGDMGYGYTF.

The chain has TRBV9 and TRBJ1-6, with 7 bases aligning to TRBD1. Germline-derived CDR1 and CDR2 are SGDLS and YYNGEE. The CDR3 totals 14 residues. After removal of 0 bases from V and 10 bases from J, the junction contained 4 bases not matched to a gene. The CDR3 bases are TGTGCCAGCAGCGTAGAAGGGGGCGCCTCACCCCTCCACTTT. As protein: CASSVEGGASPLHF.

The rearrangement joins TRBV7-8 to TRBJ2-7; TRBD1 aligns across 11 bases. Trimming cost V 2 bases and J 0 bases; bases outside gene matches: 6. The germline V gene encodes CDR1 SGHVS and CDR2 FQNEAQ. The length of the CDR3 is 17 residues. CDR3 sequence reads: CASSLTPGQGASYEQYF. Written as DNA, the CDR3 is TGTGCCAGCAGCTTAACCCCAGGACAGGGGGCCTCCTACGAGCAGTACTTC.

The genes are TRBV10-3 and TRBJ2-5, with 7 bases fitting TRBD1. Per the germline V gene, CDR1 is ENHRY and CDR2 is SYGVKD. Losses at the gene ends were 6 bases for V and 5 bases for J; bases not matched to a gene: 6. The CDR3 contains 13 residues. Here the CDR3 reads CAIRGLQGETQYF. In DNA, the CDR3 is TGTGCCATCAGGGGGCTACAGGGGGAGACCCAGTACTTC.

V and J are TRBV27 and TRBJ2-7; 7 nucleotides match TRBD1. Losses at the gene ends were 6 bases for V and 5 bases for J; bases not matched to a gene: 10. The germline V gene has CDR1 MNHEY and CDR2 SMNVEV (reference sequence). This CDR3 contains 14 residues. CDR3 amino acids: CASSTTGNPHEQYF. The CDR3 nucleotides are TGTGCCAGCAGCACGACAGGGAATCCCCACGAGCAGTACTTC.

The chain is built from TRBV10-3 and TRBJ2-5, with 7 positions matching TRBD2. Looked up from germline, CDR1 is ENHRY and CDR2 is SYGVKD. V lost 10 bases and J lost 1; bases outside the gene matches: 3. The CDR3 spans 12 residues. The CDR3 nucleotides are TGTGCCACCGCGGGGGTCCAAGAGACCCAGTACTTC. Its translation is CATAGVQETQYF.

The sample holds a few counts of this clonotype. The CDR3 nucleotides are TGCAGTGCTAGAGATGTCGTAATAGCGTCCACAGATACGCAGTATTTT. This sequence encodes CSARDVVIASTDTQYF. The genes are TRBV20-1 and TRBJ2-3; D is perhaps TRBD2 (5 bases). The V end was cut by 0 bases, the J end by 2 bases, with 15 bases between. Per the germline V gene, CDR1 is DFQATT and CDR2 is SNEGSKA (reference sequence). CDR3 length: 16 amino acids.

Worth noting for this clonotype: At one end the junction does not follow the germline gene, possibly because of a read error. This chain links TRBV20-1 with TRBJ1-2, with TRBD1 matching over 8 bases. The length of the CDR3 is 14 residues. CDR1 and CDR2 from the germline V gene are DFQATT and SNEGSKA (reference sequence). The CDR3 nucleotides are TGCAGTGCTGGAGACAGGGGTGTGATCTATGGCTACACCTTC. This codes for CSAGDRGVIYGYTF.

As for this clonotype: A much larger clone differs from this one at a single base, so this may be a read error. This chain's CDR3 is CAGSLGSDTDTQYF. For the CDR3, the DNA is TGTGCCGGCAGCCTGGGCTCCGACACAGATACGCAGTATTTT. The chain employs TRBV7-6 and TRBJ2-3; D gene unclear. This CDR3 contains 14 residues. Per the germline V gene, CDR1 is SGHVS and CDR2 is FNYEAQ.

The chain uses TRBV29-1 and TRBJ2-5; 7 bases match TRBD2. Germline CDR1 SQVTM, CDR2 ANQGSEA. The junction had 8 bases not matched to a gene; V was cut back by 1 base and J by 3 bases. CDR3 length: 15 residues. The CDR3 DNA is TGCAGCGTTGAAGCCCCCCTGGCGGGGGAAGAGACCCAGTACTTC. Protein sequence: CSVEAPLAGEETQYF.

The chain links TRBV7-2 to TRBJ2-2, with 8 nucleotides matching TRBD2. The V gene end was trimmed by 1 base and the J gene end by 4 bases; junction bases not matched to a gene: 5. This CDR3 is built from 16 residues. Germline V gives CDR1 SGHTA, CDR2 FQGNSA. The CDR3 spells CASSLGERGSTGELFF. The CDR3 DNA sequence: TGTGCCAGCAGCTTAGGCGAGCGGGGGTCCACCGGGGAGCTGTTTTTT.

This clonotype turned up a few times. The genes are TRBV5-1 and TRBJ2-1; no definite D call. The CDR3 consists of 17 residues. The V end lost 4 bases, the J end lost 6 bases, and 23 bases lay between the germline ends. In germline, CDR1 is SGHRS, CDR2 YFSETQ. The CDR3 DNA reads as TGCGCCAGCAGCCCGAGGATGACCACAAAGTCAGTCAATGAGCAGTTCTTC. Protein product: CASSPRMTTKSVNEQFF.

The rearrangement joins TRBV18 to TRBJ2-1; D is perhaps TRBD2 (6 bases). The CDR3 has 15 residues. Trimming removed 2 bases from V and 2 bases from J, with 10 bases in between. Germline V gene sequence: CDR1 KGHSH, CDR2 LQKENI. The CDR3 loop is CASSPSSVTYNEQFF. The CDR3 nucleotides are TGTGCCAGCTCACCATCTAGCGTGACCTACAATGAGCAGTTCTTC.

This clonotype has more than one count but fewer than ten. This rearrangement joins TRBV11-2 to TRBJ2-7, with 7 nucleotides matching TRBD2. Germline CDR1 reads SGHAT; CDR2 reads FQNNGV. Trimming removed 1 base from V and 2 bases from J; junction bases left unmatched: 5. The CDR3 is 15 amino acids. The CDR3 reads CASSLGPSGTYEQYF. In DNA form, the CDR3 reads TGTGCCAGCAGCTTAGGTCCTAGCGGAACCTACGAGCAGTACTTC.

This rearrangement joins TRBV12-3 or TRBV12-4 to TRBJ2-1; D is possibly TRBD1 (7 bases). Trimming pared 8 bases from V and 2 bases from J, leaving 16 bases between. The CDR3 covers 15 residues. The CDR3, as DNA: TGTGCCAGCGCGCCCAGGGGGGTTGCCTACAATGAGCAGTTCTTC. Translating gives CASAPRGVAYNEQFF.

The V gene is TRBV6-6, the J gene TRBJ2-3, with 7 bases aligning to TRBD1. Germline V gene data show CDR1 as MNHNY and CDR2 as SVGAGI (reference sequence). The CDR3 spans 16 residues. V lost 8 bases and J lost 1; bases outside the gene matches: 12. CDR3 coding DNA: TGTGCCAGCCGAGGGGGCGAAGGGAGCGGCACAGATACGCAGTATTTT. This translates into CASRGGEGSGTDTQYF.

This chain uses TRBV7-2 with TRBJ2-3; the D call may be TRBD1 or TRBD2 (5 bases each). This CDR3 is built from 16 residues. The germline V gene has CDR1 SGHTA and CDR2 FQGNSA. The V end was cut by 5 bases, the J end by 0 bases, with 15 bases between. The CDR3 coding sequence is TGTGCCAGCAGCACTCTTGGGACGTTTAGCACAGATACGCAGTATTTT. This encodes CASSTLGTFSTDTQYF.

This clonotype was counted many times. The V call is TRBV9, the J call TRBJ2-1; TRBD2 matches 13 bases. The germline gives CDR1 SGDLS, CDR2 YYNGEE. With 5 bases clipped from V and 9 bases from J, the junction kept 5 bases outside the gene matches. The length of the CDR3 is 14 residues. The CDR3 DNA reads TGTGCCAGCAGTCCTGGACTAGCGGGAGCTGAGCAGTTCTTC. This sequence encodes CASSPGLAGAEQFF.

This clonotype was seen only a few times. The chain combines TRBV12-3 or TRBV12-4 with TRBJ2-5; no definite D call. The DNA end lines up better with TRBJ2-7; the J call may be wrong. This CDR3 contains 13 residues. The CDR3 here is CASIPSGRAEQYF. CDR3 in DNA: TGTGCCAGCATCCCTTCAGGACGCGCCGAGCAGTACTTC.

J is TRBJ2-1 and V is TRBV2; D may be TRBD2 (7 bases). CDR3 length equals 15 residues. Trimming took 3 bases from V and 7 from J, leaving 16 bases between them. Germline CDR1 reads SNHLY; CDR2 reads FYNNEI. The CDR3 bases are TGTGCCAGCAGTGAGGAGGGGGGGCCCTTTAATGAGCAGTTCTTC. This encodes CASSEEGGPFNEQFF.

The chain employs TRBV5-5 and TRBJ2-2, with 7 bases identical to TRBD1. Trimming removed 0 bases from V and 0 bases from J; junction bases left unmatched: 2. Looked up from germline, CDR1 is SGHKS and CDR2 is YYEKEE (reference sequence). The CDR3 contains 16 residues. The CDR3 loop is CASSLGQGANTGELFF. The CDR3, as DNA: TGTGCCAGCAGCTTGGGACAGGGTGCGAACACCGGGGAGCTGTTTTTT.

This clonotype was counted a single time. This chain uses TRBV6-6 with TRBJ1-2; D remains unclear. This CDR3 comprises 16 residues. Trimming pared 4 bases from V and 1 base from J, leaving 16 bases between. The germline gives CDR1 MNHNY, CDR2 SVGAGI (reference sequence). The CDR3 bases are TGTGCCAGCAGTTTCCATTTGGACGGCTATAACTATGGCTACACCTTC. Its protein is CASSFHLDGYNYGYTF.

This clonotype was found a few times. This CDR3 reads CAWSVGRFSGANVLTF. CDR3 DNA: TGTGCCTGGAGTGTAGGGCGTTTCTCTGGGGCCAACGTCCTGACTTTC. V is TRBV30 and J is TRBJ2-6; no firm D call. Trimming cost V 0 bases and J 0 bases, with 9 bases left between them. Germline V lookup: CDR1 GTSNPN, CDR2 SVGIG (reference sequence). The CDR3 has 16 residues.

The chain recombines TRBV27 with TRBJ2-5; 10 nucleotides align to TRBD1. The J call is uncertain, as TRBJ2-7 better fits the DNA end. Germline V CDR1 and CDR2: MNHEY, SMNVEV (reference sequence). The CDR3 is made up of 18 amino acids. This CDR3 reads CASSLWGTGVGSNYEQYF. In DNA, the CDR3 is TGTGCCAGCAGTTTATGGGGGACAGGGGTGGGGAGTAACTACGAGCAGTACTTC.

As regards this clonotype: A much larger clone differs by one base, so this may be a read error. The CDR3: CASSFSDRRYERYF. The CDR3 DNA is TGTGCCAGCAGTTTCTCGGACAGGCGGTACGAGCGGTACTTC. The chain has TRBV28 and TRBJ2-7, with 7 bases matching TRBD1. CDR3 length: 14 amino acids. Germline loops: CDR1 MDHEN, CDR2 SYDVKM.

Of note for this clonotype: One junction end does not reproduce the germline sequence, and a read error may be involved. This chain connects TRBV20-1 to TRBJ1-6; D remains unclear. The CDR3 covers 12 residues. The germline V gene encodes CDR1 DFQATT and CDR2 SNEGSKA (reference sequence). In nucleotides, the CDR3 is TGCAGTGCTAGAGATCCGGGTTCACCCCCCCACTTT. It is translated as CSARDPGSPPHF.

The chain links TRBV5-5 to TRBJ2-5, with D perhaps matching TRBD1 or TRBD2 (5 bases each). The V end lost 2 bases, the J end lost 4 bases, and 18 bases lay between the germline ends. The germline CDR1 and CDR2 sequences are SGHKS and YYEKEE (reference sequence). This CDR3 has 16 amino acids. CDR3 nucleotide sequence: TGTGCCAGCAGCTTCCTTGAGGGGTACTCACGAGAGACCCAGTACTTC. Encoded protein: CASSFLEGYSRETQYF.